This record covers a single T cell receptor beta chain. Clones were read by immunoSEQ multiplex PCR, and TCRdb kept only the in-frame ones, dropping some. In the table there are some 70,000 clones, about 97% of which are singletons. The data are from a study of technical replicates of blood from a handful of donors. The receptor's source is a human donor in good health. The specimen was T cells isolated from PBMCs.

In DNA form, the CDR3 reads TGTGCCAGCAGCCTAAGGACAGAAATATCCCAAGAGACCCAGTACTTC. This gives the protein CASSLRTEISQETQYF. This chain joins TRBV7-6 and TRBJ2-5; maybe TRBD1 (6 bases). The CDR3 has 16 residues. Germline V CDR1 and CDR2: SGHVS, FNYEAQ. V was cut by 5 bases and J by 1 base, with 17 bases left in between.